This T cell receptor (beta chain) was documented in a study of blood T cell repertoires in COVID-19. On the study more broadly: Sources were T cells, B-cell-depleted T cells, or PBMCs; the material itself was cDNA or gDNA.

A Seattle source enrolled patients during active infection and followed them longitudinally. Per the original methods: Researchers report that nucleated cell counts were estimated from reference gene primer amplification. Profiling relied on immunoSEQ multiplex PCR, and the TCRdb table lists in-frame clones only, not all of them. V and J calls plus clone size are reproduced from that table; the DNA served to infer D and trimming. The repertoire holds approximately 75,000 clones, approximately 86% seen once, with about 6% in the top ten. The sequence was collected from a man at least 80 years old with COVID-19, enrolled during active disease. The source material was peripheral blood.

The CDR3 spells CASSSRQGIYGYTF. The CDR3, as DNA: TGTGCCAGCAGCTCCCGACAGGGGATCTATGGCTACACCTTC. The chain uses TRBV7-2 and TRBJ1-2; 8 bases fit TRBD1. The CDR3 loop spans 14 amino acids. The J segment lost 4 bases and the V segment lost 4 bases, leaving 5 bases of the junction unmatched. Germline V gene data show CDR1 as SGHTA and CDR2 as FQGNSA.